This T cell receptor (beta chain) was recorded in a study of regulatory T cells in long-lasting Graves disease. Indicated time point: newly diagnosed GD, antithyroid drugs for less than 3 months. With RNA extracted from PBMCs as input, the TCR library was made. HTBI primers from iRepertoire and Arm-PCR of CDR3 regions yielded the TCR beta libraries. MiXCR, applied by TCRdb to the multiplex PCR reads, yields one record per CDR3 protein. The data show 440,000 or so distinct CDR3 sequences, more than 12% seen once. The CDR3 has 14 amino acids. The ends were cut back, 7 bases at V and 12 bases at J, with 23 bases in the middle. Germline V lookup: CDR1 SGDLS, CDR2 YYNGEE. This sample also belongs to another study, concerning T cells in Graves' hyperthyroidism and ophthalmopathy.

The source is a woman in her twenties or thirties with Graves disease. This rearrangement joins TRBV9 to TRBJ2-1; the D call may be TRBD1 or TRBD2 (5 bases each). The sample here was peripheral blood mononuclear cells (PBMCs), taken at new diagnosis, from a patient treated with antithyroid drugs. CDR3 nucleotide sequence: TGTGCCAGCGCCTCAAACCGGGACCCCGGGTGGCAGTTCTTC. Protein sequence: CASASNRDPGWQFF.